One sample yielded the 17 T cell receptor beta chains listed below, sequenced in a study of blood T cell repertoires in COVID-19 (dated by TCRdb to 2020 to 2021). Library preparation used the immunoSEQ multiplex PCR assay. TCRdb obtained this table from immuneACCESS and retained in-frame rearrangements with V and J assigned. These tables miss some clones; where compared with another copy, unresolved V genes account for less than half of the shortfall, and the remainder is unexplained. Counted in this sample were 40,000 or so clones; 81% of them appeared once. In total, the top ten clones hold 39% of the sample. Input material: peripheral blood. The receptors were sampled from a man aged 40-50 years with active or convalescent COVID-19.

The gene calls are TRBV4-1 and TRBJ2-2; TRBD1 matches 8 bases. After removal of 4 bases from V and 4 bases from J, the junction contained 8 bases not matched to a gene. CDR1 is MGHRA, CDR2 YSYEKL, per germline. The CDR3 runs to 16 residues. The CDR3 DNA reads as TGCGCCAGCAGCCTCGAGGGCAGGGGGCTCACCGGGGAGCTGTTTTTT. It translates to CASSLEGRGLTGELFF.

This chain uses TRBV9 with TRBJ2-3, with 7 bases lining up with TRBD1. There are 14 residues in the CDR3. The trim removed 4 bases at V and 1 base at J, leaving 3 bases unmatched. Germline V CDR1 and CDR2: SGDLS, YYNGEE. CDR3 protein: CASSQGQRTDTQYF. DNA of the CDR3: TGTGCCAGCAGCCAGGGACAGCGCACAGATACGCAGTATTTT.

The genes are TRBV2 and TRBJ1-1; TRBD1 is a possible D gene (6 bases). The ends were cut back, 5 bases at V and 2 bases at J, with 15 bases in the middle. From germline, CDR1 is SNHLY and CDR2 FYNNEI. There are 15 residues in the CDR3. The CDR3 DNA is TGTGCCAGCAGTATCTCCAGGGGTCTTAACACTGAAGCTTTCTTT. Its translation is CASSISRGLNTEAFF.

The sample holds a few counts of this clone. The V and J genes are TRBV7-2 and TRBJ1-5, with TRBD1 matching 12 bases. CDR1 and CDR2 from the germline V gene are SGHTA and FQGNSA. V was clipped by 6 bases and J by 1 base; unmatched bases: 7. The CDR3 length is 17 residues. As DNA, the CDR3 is TGTGCCAGCAGTTCCCGGGACAGGGGGCCAAGCAATCAGCCCCAGCATTTT. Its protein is CASSSRDRGPSNQPQHF.

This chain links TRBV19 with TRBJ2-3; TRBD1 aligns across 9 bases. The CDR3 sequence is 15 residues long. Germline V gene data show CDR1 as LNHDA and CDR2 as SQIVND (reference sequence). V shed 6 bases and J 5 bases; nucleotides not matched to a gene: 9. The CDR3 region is CASSLDRGSKDTQYF. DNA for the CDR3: TGTGCCAGTAGCCTGGACAGGGGAAGTAAAGATACGCAGTATTTT.

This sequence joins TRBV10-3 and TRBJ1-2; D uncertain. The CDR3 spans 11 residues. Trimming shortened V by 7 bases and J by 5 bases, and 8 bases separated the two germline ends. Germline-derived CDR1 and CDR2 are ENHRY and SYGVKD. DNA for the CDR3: TGTGCCATCACCCGGGAGTATGGCTACACCTTC. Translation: CAITREYGYTF.

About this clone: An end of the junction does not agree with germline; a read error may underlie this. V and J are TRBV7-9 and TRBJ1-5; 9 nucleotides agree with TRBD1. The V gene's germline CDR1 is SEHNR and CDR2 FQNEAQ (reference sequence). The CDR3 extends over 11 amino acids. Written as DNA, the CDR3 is TGTGCCAGCAGCTTAGGACAGGGGGTTTATTTT. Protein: CASSLGQGVYF.

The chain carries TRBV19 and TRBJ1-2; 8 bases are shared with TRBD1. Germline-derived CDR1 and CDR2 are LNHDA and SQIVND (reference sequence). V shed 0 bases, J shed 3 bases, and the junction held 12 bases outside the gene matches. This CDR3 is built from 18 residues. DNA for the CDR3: TGTGCCAGTAGTATAGAGGGGGCAGGGGGCGCAATCCACTATGGCTACACCTTC. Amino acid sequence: CASSIEGAGGAIHYGYTF.

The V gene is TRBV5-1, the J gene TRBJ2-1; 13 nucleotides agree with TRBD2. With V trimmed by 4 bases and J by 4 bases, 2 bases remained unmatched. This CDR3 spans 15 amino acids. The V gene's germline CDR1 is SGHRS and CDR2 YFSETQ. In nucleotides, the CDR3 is TGCGCCAGCAGCATGACTAGCGGGAGGTACAATGAGCAGTTCTTC. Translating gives CASSMTSGRYNEQFF.

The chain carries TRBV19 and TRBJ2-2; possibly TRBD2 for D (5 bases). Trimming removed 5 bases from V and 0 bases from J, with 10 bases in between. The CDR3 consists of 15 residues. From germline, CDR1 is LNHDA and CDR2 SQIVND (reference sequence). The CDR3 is CASSPRGPNTGELFF. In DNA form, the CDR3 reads TGTGCCAGTAGTCCCCGGGGTCCGAACACCGGGGAGCTGTTTTTT.

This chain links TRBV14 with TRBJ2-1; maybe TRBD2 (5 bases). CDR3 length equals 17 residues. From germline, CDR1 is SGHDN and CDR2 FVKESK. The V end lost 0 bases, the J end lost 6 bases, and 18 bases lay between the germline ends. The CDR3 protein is CASSQEYSDLNPNEQFF. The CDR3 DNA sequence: TGTGCCAGCAGCCAAGAATATTCGGACTTGAACCCCAATGAGCAGTTCTTC.

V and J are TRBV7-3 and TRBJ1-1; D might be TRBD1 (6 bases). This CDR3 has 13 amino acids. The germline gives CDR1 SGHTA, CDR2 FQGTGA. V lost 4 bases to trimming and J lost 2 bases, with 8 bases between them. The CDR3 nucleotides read TGTGCCAGCAGCTGGACAGCCAACACTGAAGCTTTCTTT. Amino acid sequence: CASSWTANTEAFF. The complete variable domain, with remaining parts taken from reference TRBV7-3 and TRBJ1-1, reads GAGVSQTPSNKVTEKGKYVELRCDPISGHTALYWYRQSLGQGPEFLIYFQGTGAADDSGLPNDRFFAVRPEGSVSTLKIQRTERGDSAVYLCASSWTANTEAFFGQGTRLTVV.

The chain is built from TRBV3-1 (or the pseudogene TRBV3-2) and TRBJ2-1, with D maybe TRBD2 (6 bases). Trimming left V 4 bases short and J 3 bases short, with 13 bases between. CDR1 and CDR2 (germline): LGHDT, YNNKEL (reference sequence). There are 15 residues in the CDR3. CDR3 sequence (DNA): TGTGCCAGCAGCCCCTCCCCGGAGGGCTACAATGAGCAGTTCTTC. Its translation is CASSPSPEGYNEQFF.

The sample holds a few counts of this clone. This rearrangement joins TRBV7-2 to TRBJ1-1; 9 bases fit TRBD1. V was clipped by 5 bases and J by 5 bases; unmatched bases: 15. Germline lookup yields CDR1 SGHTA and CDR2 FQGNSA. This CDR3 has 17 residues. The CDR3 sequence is CASSLVGLTGGRTEAFF. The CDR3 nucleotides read TGTGCCAGCAGCCTAGTGGGGTTAACAGGGGGCCGAACTGAAGCTTTCTTT.

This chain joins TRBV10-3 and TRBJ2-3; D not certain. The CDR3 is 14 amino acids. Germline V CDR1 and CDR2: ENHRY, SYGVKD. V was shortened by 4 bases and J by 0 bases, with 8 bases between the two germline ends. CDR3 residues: CAISATSSTDTQYF. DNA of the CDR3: TGTGCCATCAGTGCTACTTCTAGCACAGATACGCAGTATTTT.

The CDR3 protein is CASSLSLSLNQPQHF. CDR3 DNA sequence: TGTGCCAGCAGTTTGTCGCTCTCACTCAATCAGCCCCAGCATTTT. The chain has TRBV28 and TRBJ1-5; no definite D call. Germline V gives CDR1 MDHEN, CDR2 SYDVKM. Trimming pared 3 bases from V and 3 bases from J, leaving 12 bases between. The CDR3 loop spans 15 amino acids.

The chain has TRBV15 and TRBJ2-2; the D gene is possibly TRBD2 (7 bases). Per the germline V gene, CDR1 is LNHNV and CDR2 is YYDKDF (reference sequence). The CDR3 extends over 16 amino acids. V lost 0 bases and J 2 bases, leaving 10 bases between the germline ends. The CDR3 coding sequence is TGTGCCACCAGCAGAGAGGGGGGGCTCAACACCGGGGAGCTGTTTTTT. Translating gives CATSREGGLNTGELFF.